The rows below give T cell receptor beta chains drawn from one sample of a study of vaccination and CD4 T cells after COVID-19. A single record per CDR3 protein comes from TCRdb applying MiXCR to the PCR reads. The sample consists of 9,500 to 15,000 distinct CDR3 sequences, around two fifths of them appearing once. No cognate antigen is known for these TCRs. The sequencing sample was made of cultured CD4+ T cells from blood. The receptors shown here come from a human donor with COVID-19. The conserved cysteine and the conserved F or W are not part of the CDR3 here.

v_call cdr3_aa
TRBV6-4 ASSDTGGDNSPLH
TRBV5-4 ASSFLGAEAF
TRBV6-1 ASSTTGRTQY
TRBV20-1 SAGPSGGAGDTQY
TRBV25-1 ASSVPQAAGLN
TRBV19 ASSRTGGLEQY
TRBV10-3 ATTDSYSNQPQH
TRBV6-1 ASSEGGGSSYEQY
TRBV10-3 AISLDRGQETQY
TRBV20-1 SASTSALQETQY
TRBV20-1 SAVQPERARNEQF
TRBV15 ATSRARLAGYGEQY
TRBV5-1 ASSFTGSDYGYT
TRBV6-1 ASRPSGLGYGNQPQH
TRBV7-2 ASSLTSGGNTGELF
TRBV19 ASTGAGANVLT
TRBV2 ASSTTGTSTGELF
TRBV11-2 ASSLDRGAGETQY
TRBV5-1 ASSLGQGLYTEAF
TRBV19 ASRTLQVTGELF
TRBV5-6 ASGPRGPGNTIY
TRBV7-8 ASSVSWTGGQPQH
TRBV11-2 ASSFYICSARGNRRNTGELF
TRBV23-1 ASSQSDGDSRKRTYGYT
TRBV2 ASSEATGLATKTQY
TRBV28 ASVTRGRTLH
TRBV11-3 ASRAGTSGNEQF
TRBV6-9 ALTGVTEAF
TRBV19 ASSVTGGKNYGYT
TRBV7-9 ASSLGHIDEQY